This T cell receptor (beta chain) was captured in a study of blood T cell repertoires in COVID-19. Study in general: T cells, B-cell-depleted T cells, or PBMCs supplied cDNA or gDNA.

V was trimmed by 3 bases and J by 0 bases, leaving 8 bases between them. CDR3 length equals 14 residues. Germline V gives CDR1 LNHDA, CDR2 SQIVND (reference sequence). Libraries were prepared by immunoSEQ multiplex PCR; TCRdb keeps only in-frame clonotypes and omits some of them. The table has 140,000 or so clones, 84% seen once. The specimen was peripheral blood. The V gene is TRBV19, the J gene TRBJ1-1; D is uncertain. The clonotype was recovered from a human donor in a cohort sampled during active COVID-19. The CDR3 region is CASSIWGVNTEAFF. The CDR3 nucleotides read TGTGCCAGTAGTATCTGGGGAGTGAACACTGAAGCTTTCTTT.